This T cell receptor beta chain emerged from a study of cytomegalovirus exposure and HLA in healthy donors. The germline V gene has CDR1 SGHTS and CDR2 YDEGEE. Trimming took off 2 bases at V and 4 bases at J, with 16 bases between the two ends. This CDR3 region has 17 residues. Researchers ran the PCR with 60 Vbeta and 13 Jbeta primers. The table came from immunoSEQ multiplex PCR; TCRdb's copy has only in-frame clones and leaves some out. The repertoire holds some 95,000 clones, roughly 73% seen once, with around 7.3% in the top ten. The material sequenced was PBMCs. This sequence originates from a man between 50 and 59 years old in good health and CMV-seropositive. The rearrangement joins TRBV5-8 to TRBJ1-6, with no clear D. CDR3 coding DNA: TGTGCCAGCAGCTTCGAACCTCAGGCCGATTATAATTCACCCCTCCACTTT. Encoded protein: CASSFEPQADYNSPLHF. Drawing the rest from reference TRBV5-8 and TRBJ1-6, the complete variable domain is EAGVTQSPTHLIKTRGQQATLRCSPISGHTSVYWYQQALGLGLQFLLWYDEGEERNRGNFPPRFSGRQFPNYSSELNVNALELEDSALYLCASSFEPQADYNSPLHFGNGTRLTVT.